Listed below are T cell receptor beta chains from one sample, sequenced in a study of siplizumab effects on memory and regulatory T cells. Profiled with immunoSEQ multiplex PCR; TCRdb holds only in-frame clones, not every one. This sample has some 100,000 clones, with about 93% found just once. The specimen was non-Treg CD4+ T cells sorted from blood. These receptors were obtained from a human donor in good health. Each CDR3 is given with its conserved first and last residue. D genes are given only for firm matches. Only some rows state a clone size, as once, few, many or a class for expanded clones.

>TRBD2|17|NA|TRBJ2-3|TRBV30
CAWSVSSSGRFTDTQYF
TGTGCCTGGAGTGTATCTTCTAGCGGGAGGTTCACAGATACGCAGTATTTT
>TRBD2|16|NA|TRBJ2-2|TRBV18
CASSPASGRLSGELFF
TGTGCCAGCTCACCAGCTAGCGGGAGACTGTCCGGGGAGCTGTTTTTT
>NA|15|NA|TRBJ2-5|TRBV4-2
CASSQVGGNQETQYF
TGTGCCAGCAGCCAAGTAGGGGGAAACCAAGAGACCCAGTACTTC
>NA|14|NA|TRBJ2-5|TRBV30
CAWDGGSYQETQYF
TGTGCCTGGGACGGAGGATCGTACCAAGAGACCCAGTACTTC
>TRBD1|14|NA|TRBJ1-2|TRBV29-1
CSAARGQGVGGYTF
TGCAGCGCCGCTCGCGGACAGGGGGTTGGTGGCTACACCTTC
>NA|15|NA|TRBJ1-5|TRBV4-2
CASSLRADSNQPQHF
TGTGCCAGCAGCCTCAGGGCCGATAGCAATCAGCCCCAGCATTTT
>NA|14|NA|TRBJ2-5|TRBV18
CATNPQTGWATQYF
TGTGCCACCAATCCCCAGACAGGCTGGGCGACCCAGTACTTC
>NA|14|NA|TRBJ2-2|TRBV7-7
CASSLGDYTGELFF
TGTGCCAGCAGCTTAGGAGATTACACCGGGGAGCTGTTTTTT
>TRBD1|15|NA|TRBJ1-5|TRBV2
CASAAQGARNQPQHF
TGTGCCAGCGCGGCACAGGGGGCAAGAAATCAGCCCCAGCATTTT
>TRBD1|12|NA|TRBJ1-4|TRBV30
CAWRGTVSELFF
TGTGCCTGGAGAGGGACAGTTTCTGAACTGTTTTTT
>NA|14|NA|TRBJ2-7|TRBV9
CASSVGTATYEQYF
TGTGCCAGCAGCGTAGGGACAGCGACCTACGAGCAGTACTTC
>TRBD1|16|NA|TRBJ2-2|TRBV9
CASSVVGTVNTGELFF
TGTGCCAGCAGCGTAGTTGGGACAGTGAACACCGGGGAGCTGTTTTTT
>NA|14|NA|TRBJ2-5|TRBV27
CASSFTRVGETQYF
TGTGCCAGCAGTTTCACCAGGGTTGGAGAGACCCAGTACTTC
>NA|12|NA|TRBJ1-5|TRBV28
CASRTNNRVQHF
TGTGCCAGCAGAACCAACAACCGGGTCCAGCATTTT
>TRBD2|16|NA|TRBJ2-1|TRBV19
CASSIDGGRVYNEQFF
TGTGCCAGTAGTATAGACGGCGGGAGGGTTTACAATGAGCAGTTCTTC
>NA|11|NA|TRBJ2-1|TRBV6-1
CASSEWDEQFF
TGTGCCAGCAGTGAATGGGATGAGCAGTTCTTC
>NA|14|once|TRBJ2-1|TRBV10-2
CASRLGLLYNEQFF
TGCGCCAGCCGTCTCGGACTCCTTTACAATGAGCAGTTCTTC
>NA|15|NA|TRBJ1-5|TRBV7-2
CASSLEGASYQPQHF
TGTGCCAGCAGCTTAGAAGGGGCCAGTTATCAGCCCCAGCATTTT
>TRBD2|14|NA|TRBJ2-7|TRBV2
CASLRLAGVYEQYF
TGTGCCAGCCTGCGACTAGCGGGGGTCTACGAGCAGTACTTC
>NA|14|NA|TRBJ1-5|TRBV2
CASSDSGVNQPQHF
TGTGCCAGCAGTGATTCCGGGGTCAATCAGCCCCAGCATTTT
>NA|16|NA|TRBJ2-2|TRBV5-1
CASSSGEGANTGELFF
TGCGCCAGCAGCTCAGGGGAGGGGGCGAACACCGGGGAGCTGTTTTTT
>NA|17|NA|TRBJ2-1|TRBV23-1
CASSQPGHACPYNEQFF
TGCGCCAGCAGTCAACCGGGACACGCTTGCCCCTACAATGAGCAGTTCTTC
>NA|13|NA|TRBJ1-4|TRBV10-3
CAISERGGHKLFF
TGTGCCATCAGTGAAAGGGGAGGACATAAACTGTTTTTT
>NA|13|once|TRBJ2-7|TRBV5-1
CASAPRSWDEQYF
TGCGCCAGCGCCCCTCGGTCGTGGGACGAGCAGTACTTC
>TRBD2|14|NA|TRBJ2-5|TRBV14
CASSPAGGQETQYF
TGTGCCAGCAGCCCCGCGGGGGGTCAAGAGACCCAGTACTTC
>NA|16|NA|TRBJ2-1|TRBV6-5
CASSYSGRFSYNEQFF
TGTGCCAGCAGTTACTCGGGGCGGTTCTCCTACAATGAGCAGTTCTTC
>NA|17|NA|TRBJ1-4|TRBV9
CASSEWAGTSANEKLFF
TGTGCCAGCAGCGAATGGGCAGGAACTTCGGCTAATGAAAAACTGTTTTTT
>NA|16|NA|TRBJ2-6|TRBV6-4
CASSDSRASGANVLTF
TGTGCCAGCAGTGACTCTAGGGCCTCTGGGGCCAACGTCCTGACTTTC
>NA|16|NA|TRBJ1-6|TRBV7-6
CASSLGAGSYNSPLHF
TGTGCCAGCAGCTTAGGGGCGGGTTCCTATAATTCACCCCTCCACTTT
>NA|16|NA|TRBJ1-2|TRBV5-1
CATRTGQPMEGSGYTF
TGCGCCACCCGAACAGGACAGCCAATGGAAGGTTCTGGCTACACCTTC
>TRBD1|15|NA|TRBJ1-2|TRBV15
CATSRDFSGGGGYTF
TGTGCCACCAGCAGAGATTTTTCAGGGGGAGGCGGCTACACCTTC
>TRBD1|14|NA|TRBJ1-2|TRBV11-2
CASRLTGGNYGYTF
TGTGCCAGCAGGCTGACAGGGGGGAACTATGGCTACACCTTC
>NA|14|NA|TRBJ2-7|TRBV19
CASSKGGNSYEQYF
TGTGCCAGTAGTAAAGGCGGGAATTCTTACGAGCAGTACTTC
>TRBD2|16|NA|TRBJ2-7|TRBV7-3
CASSLIGGRARYEQYF
TGTGCCAGCAGCTTAATCGGCGGGAGGGCCAGATACGAGCAGTACTTC
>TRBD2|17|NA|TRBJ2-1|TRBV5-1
CASSLVTSGGPYNEQFF
TGCGCCAGCAGCTTGGTAACTAGCGGGGGGCCCTACAATGAGCAGTTCTTC
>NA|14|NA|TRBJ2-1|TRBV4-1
CASSRRSPYNEQFF
TGCGCCAGCAGCCGGAGGAGTCCCTACAATGAGCAGTTCTTC
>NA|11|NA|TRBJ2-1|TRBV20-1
CSGGTLNEQFF
TGCAGTGGAGGGACCCTCAATGAGCAGTTCTTC
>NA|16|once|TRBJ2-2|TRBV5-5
CASSFFSETNTGELFF
TGTGCCAGCAGTTTTTTTAGCGAAACGAACACCGGGGAGCTGTTTTTT
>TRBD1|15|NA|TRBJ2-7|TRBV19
CASRRDWGTEYEQYF
TGTGCCAGTAGAAGAGATTGGGGGACAGAGTACGAGCAGTACTTC
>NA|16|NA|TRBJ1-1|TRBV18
CASSPLDWSSSTEAFF
TGTGCCAGCTCACCTCTGGACTGGAGCAGTAGCACTGAAGCTTTCTTT
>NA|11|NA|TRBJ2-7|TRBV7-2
CASSLIYEQYF
TGTGCCAGCAGCTTAATATACGAGCAGTACTTC
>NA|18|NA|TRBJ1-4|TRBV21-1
CASSKGAGKVATNEKLFF
TGTGCCAGCAGCAAAGGTGCAGGGAAAGTTGCAACTAATGAAAAACTGTTTTTT
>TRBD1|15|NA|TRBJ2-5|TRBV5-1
CASSEGTGGAETQYF
TGCGCCAGCAGCGAAGGGACAGGGGGCGCGGAGACCCAGTACTTC
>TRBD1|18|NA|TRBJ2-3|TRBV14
CASSRKVPGTGDPDTQYF
TGTGCCAGCAGCCGCAAAGTGCCCGGGACAGGGGACCCAGATACGCAGTATTTT
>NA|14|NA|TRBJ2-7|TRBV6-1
CASSDTPIKDEQYF
TGTGCCAGCAGTGATACACCAATAAAAGACGAGCAGTACTTC
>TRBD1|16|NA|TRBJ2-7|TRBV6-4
CASSLSGTGNTYEQYF
TGTGCCAGCAGTCTCTCCGGGACAGGGAATACCTACGAGCAGTACTTC
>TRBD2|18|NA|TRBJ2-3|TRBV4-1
CASSQARRGLAGADTQYF
TGCGCCAGCAGCCAAGCTCGGCGGGGACTAGCTGGTGCAGATACGCAGTATTTT
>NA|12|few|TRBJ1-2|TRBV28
CASSLGLGGYTF
TGTGCCAGCAGTTTAGGACTGGGTGGCTACACCTTC
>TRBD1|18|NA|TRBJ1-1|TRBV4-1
CASSQGPDRQGAYTEAFF
TGCGCCAGCAGCCAAGGGCCGGACCGGCAGGGGGCTTATACTGAAGCTTTCTTT
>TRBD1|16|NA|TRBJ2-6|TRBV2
CASSGQGGGGANVLTF
TGTGCCAGCAGCGGACAGGGGGGTGGTGGGGCCAACGTCCTGACTTTC
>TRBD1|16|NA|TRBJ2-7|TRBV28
CASSKMPGTGEYEQYF
TGTGCCAGCAGCAAAATGCCCGGGACAGGGGAGTACGAGCAGTACTTC
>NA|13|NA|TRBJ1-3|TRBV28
CASITDGGNTIYF
TGTGCCAGCATCACAGACGGTGGAAACACCATATATTTT
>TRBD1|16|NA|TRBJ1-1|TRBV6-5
CASSYLQRTGLKGAFF
TGTGCCAGCAGTTACCTCCAACGGACAGGACTAAAAGGAGCTTTCTTT